This T cell receptor (beta chain) was identified during a study of blood T cell repertoires in COVID-19. Study-wide context: The analysed material was cDNA or gDNA that came from T cells, B-cell-depleted T cells, or PBMCs.

Sequencing was performed with immunoSEQ multiplex PCR; in TCRdb, only in-frame clones are kept and a portion is missing. The table lists roughly 380,000 clones, approximately 89% of them singletons. The source material was PBMCs or T cells enriched from blood (not recorded which). The receptor was derived from a man under 40 who had recovered from COVID-19.

CDR3 DNA: TGCGCCAGCAGCTTGCACCCCGGGACAATCCTTCAGTACTTC. Translated, it gives CASSLHPGTILQYF. This chain uses TRBV5-1 with TRBJ2-4, with D possibly being TRBD1 (6 bases). V was pared by 1 base and J by 11 bases, with 16 bases between. CDR3 size: 14 residues. Germline V gene data show CDR1 as SGHRS and CDR2 as YFSETQ.